These 22 T cell receptor beta chains came from one sample sequenced in a study of CD8+ T cells in alopecia areata. Extraction and reverse transcription of RNA yielded cDNA as the sequencing template. Assay: immunoSEQ multiplex PCR; the TCRdb copy retains only in-frame clones and omits some. The repertoire holds roughly 250,000 clones, with approximately 61% as singletons. Sample: CD4+ T cells sorted from blood, taken at week 0. These receptors originate from a human donor with alopecia areata.

The rearrangement uses TRBV11-2 and TRBJ1-6; perhaps TRBD1 as D (5 bases). CDR1 SGHAT and CDR2 FQNNGV come from the germline V gene. Trimming left V 1 base short and J 5 bases short, with 12 bases between. The CDR3 totals 16 residues. CDR3 residues: CASSLARGLDNSPLHF. The CDR3 DNA is TGTGCCAGCAGCTTAGCGAGGGGACTCGATAATTCACCCCTCCACTTT.

Of note for this clone: The sample holds other DNA sequences that translate to the same CDR3. The rearrangement joins TRBV29-1 to TRBJ2-7, with D possibly matching TRBD2 (7 bases). Germline CDR1 is SQVTM and CDR2 is ANQGSEA. CDR3 size: 12 residues. With 6 bases removed from V and 4 bases from J, the gap between germline ends came to 13 bases. The CDR3 DNA sequence: TGCAGCGTGGAGGCGGGGGCATACGAGCAGTACTTC. Its translation: CSVEAGAYEQYF.

This sequence joins TRBV7-6 and TRBJ2-2; D is possibly TRBD2 (6 bases). There are 14 residues in the CDR3. The germline V gene has CDR1 SGHVS and CDR2 FNYEAQ. Trimming removed 5 bases at V and 1 base at J, with 8 bases between. The CDR3 spells CASSRGLNTGELFF. Written as DNA, the CDR3 is TGTGCCAGCAGCCGGGGACTGAACACCGGGGAGCTGTTTTTT.

For this clone: Other DNA sequences in this specimen translate into the identical CDR3. The gene calls are TRBV6-5 and TRBJ2-7; unclear D gene. Looked up from germline, CDR1 is MNHEY and CDR2 is SVGAGI. This CDR3 comprises 13 residues. V lost 2 bases, J lost 2 bases, and 7 bases lay in between. The CDR3 DNA sequence: TGTGCCAGCAGTTACAGTAAGGCCTACGAGCAGTACTTC. It yields the protein CASSYSKAYEQYF.

This clone has just a few counts. The V gene is TRBV18, the J gene TRBJ1-1; D perhaps matches TRBD1 (6 bases). Germline V gene data show CDR1 as KGHSH and CDR2 as LQKENI. V lost 4 bases to trimming and J lost 4 bases, with 16 bases between them. The length of the CDR3 is 15 residues. The CDR3 region has the DNA TGTGCCAGCTCACGCCCTTCAGGGGCCGGCACTGAAGCTTTCTTT. Its translation: CASSRPSGAGTEAFF.

This rearrangement joins TRBV5-5 to TRBJ2-7, with unresolved D. The CDR3 is 12 amino acids. The V gene lost 1 base and the J gene lost 0 bases, with 2 bases spanning the gap. The V gene's germline CDR1 is SGHKS and CDR2 YYEKEE (reference sequence). Here the CDR3 reads CASSLFSYEQYF. DNA for the CDR3: TGTGCCAGCAGCTTGTTCTCCTACGAGCAGTACTTC.

For this clone: The junction shows a germline mismatch at one end, possibly a read error. The chain has TRBV29-1 and TRBJ2-5; 7 bases map to TRBD2. Germline V lookup: CDR1 SQVTM, CDR2 ANQGSEA. The CDR3 covers 14 residues. The CDR3 nucleotides are TGCAGCGCGCCAGCGGCTAGCGGACAAGAGACCCGGTACTTC. Translation: CSAPAASGQETRYF. Based on the CDR3 plus reference TRBV29-1 and TRBJ2-5, the full variable domain is SAVISQKPSRDICQRGTSLTIQCQVDSQVTMMFWYRQQPGQSLTLIATANQGSEATYESGFVIDKFPISRPNLTFSTLTVSNMSPEDSSIYLCSAPAASGQETRYFGPGTRLLVL.

This chain connects TRBV15 to TRBJ2-6; no firm D call. Germline-derived CDR1 and CDR2 are LNHNV and YYDKDF (reference sequence). The CDR3 has 14 residues. The germline V and J ends were trimmed by 0 bases and 4 bases, with 4 bases remaining between them. The DNA of the CDR3 is TGTGCCACCAGCAGAGATCGAGGGGCCAACGTCCTGACTTTC. Protein product: CATSRDRGANVLTF.

The genes are TRBV2 and TRBJ2-5; possible D gene TRBD2, 6 bases. Germline V CDR1 and CDR2: SNHLY, FYNNEI. V was trimmed by 3 bases and J by 1 base, leaving 12 bases between them. This CDR3 region has 15 residues. In DNA form, the CDR3 reads TGTGCCAGCAGTGATCAAGCGGGCTCCCAAGAGACCCAGTACTTC. It yields the protein CASSDQAGSQETQYF.

This clone has just a few counts. V usage is TRBV7-2 and J usage is TRBJ2-3; D remains ambiguous. CDR1 and CDR2 (germline): SGHTA, FQGNSA. The V and J ends lost 5 bases and 5 bases respectively, with 11 bases between them. The length of the CDR3 is 13 residues. CDR3 nucleotides: TGTGCCAGCAGCGTGTTTGGATTAGATACGCAGTATTTT. Translating gives CASSVFGLDTQYF.

The V and J genes are TRBV14 and TRBJ2-5; the D is unclear. CDR1 is SGHDN and CDR2 is FVKESK in the germline V gene. CDR3 size: 13 residues. The ends were cut back, 3 bases at V and 2 bases at J, with 7 bases in the middle. CDR3 residues: CASSQSLQETQYF. The CDR3 DNA is TGTGCCAGCAGCCAGTCCCTGCAAGAGACCCAGTACTTC.

Points on this clone: At one end the junction does not follow the germline gene, possibly because of a read error. As DNA, the CDR3 is TGCAGCGTCGAAGCGGGGTACCCAGATACGCAGTATTTT. It encodes CSVEAGYPDTQYF. The rearrangement uses TRBV29-1 and TRBJ2-3, with TRBD2 matching 7 bases. This CDR3 is built from 13 residues. Per the germline V gene, CDR1 is SQVTM and CDR2 is ANQGSEA.

J is TRBJ2-7 and V is TRBV19; perhaps TRBD2 as D (5 bases). V was cut by 4 bases and J by 2 bases, with 12 bases left in between. CDR1 and CDR2 from the germline V gene are LNHDA and SQIVND (reference sequence). This CDR3 region has 14 residues. The CDR3 reads CASSTGLAPYEQYF. The CDR3 DNA reads as TGTGCCAGTAGTACAGGACTTGCCCCCTACGAGCAGTACTTC.

V gene TRBV2 combines with J gene TRBJ1-6; 9 bases line up with TRBD1. V lost 8 bases, J lost 5 bases, and 4 bases stayed unmatched. The germline V gene has CDR1 SNHLY and CDR2 FYNNEI. The CDR3 spans 14 residues. CDR3 sequence reads: CASRRTGDNSPLHF. The CDR3 DNA reads as TGTGCCAGCCGCAGGACAGGGGATAATTCACCCCTCCACTTT.

The V and J genes are TRBV7-3 and TRBJ1-1, with 7 nucleotides matching TRBD1. V shed 5 bases and J 2 bases; nucleotides not matched to a gene: 5. This CDR3 is built from 14 residues. The germline gives CDR1 SGHTA, CDR2 FQGTGA. The CDR3 region is CASSLGTENTEAFF. DNA of the CDR3: TGTGCCAGCAGCCTGGGGACAGAAAACACTGAAGCTTTCTTT.

The chain recombines TRBV2 with TRBJ2-3, with a tentative D call TRBD2 (6 bases). The CDR3 totals 15 residues. The V gene's germline CDR1 is SNHLY and CDR2 FYNNEI. CDR3 DNA sequence: TGTGATTCCTCGGTCGAACGGGGGAGCACAGATACGCAGTATTTT. Encoded protein: CDSSVERGSTDTQYF. Combining the CDR3 with reference TRBV2 and TRBJ2-3 gives the whole variable domain EPEVTQTPSHQVTQMGQEVILRCVPISNHLYFYWYRQILGQKVEFLVSFYNNEISEKSEIFDDQFSVERPDGSNFTLKIRSTKLEDSAMYFCDSSVERGSTDTQYFGPGTRLTVL.

The chain uses TRBV12-5 and TRBJ2-5; 7 bases are shared with TRBD1. From germline, CDR1 is LGHNT and CDR2 FRNRAP. Trimming removed 5 bases from V and 5 bases from J; junction bases left unmatched: 5. The CDR3 has 13 residues. CDR3 residues: CASGATGVETQYF. The CDR3, as DNA: TGTGCTAGTGGTGCTACAGGGGTTGAGACCCAGTACTTC.

The CDR3: CASSYAGTVFGSNQPQHF. Here the CDR3 DNA reads TGTGCCAGCAGCTACGCCGGGACTGTCTTTGGGAGCAATCAGCCCCAGCATTTT. The chain carries TRBV7-9 and TRBJ1-5, with D tentatively TRBD1 (5 bases). Germline lookup yields CDR1 SEHNR and CDR2 FQNEAQ (reference sequence). The ends were cut back, 4 bases at V and 1 base at J, with 20 bases in the middle. This CDR3 spans 18 amino acids.

There are a few counts of this clone. The CDR3 DNA follows: TGTGCCAGCAGCCAAGTTTATGACAATGAGCAGTTCTTC. This codes for CASSQVYDNEQFF. This chain connects TRBV14 to TRBJ2-1; D is uncertain. Per germline, CDR1 SGHDN and CDR2 FVKESK. The V end was cut by 1 base, the J end by 5 bases, with 6 bases between. The CDR3 sequence is 13 residues long.

V is TRBV30 and J is TRBJ2-2, with a possible D match to TRBD2 (5 bases). The CDR3 consists of 14 residues. V was shortened by 5 bases and J by 5 bases, with 15 bases between the two germline ends. In germline, CDR1 is GTSNPN, CDR2 SVGIG (reference sequence). The CDR3 region is CAWSTLAYTGELFF. Here the CDR3 DNA reads TGTGCCTGGTCTACGTTAGCGTATACCGGGGAGCTGTTTTTT.

This clone was seen a handful of times. The rearrangement uses TRBV29-1 and TRBJ2-5; 9 bases are shared with TRBD2. CDR3 length: 14 amino acids. V lost 8 bases to trimming and J lost 1 base; unmatched junction nucleotides: 8. From germline, CDR1 is SQVTM and CDR2 ANQGSEA. As DNA, the CDR3 is TGCAGCTTTGTACTAGCGGGCTTCCAAGAGACCCAGTACTTC. Amino acid sequence: CSFVLAGFQETQYF.

The J gene is TRBJ2-3, the V gene TRBV4-3; maybe TRBD1 (6 bases). V lost 0 bases to trimming and J lost 1 base, with 8 bases between them. The CDR3 is 15 amino acids. Per germline, CDR1 LGHNA and CDR2 YSLEER. In DNA, the CDR3 is TGCGCCAGCAGCCAAGATTGGGGGCGCACAGATACGCAGTATTTT. Its protein is CASSQDWGRTDTQYF.